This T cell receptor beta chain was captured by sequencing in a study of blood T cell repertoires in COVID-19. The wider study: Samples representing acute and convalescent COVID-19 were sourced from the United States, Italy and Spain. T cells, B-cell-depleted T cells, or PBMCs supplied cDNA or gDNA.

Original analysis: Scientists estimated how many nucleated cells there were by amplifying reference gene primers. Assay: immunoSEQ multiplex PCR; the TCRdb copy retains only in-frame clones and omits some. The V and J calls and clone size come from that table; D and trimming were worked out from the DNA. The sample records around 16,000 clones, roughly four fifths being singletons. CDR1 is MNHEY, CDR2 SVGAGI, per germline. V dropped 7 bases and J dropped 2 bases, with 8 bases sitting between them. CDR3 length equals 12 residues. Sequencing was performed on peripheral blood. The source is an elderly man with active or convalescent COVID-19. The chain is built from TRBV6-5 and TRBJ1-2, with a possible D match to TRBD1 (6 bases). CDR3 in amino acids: CASTQGNYGYTF. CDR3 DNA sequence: TGTGCCAGCACCCAGGGGAACTATGGCTACACCTTC.